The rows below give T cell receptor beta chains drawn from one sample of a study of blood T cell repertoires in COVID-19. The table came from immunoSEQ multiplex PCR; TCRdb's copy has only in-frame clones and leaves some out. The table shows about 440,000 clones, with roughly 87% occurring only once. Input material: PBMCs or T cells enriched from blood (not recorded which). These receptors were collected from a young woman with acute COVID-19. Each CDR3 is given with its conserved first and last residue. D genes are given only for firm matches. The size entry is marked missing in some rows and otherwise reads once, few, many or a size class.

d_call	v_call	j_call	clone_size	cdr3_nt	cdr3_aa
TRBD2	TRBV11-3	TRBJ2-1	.	TGTGCCAGCAGCTTAGGGAGGGGAGGGGAGCAGTTCTTC	CASSLGRGGEQFF
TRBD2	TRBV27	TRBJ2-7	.	TGTGCCAGCAGTTACGCGGGAGGGCCCTACGAGCAGTACTTC	CASSYAGGPYEQYF
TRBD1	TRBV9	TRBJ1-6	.	TGTGCCAGCAGCGAACATCCGGGACAGGCCAATTCACCCCTCCACTTT	CASSEHPGQANSPLHF
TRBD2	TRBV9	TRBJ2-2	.	TGTGCCAGCAGCGTAGGCGGGAGTAGCACCGGGGAGCTGTTTTTT	CASSVGGSSTGELFF
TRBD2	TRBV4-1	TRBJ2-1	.	TGCGCCAGCAGTCAGGAGCTAGCGGGAGGATCCTACAATGAGCAGTTCTTC	CASSQELAGGSYNEQFF
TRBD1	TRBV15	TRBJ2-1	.	TGTGCCACCAGCAGAGAGGATGGGACAGGGTTCGACAATGAGCAGTTCTTC	CATSREDGTGFDNEQFF
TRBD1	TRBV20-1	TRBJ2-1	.	TGCAGTGCTAGTAGGGACAGGTTCAACAATGAGCAGTTCTTC	CSASRDRFNNEQFF
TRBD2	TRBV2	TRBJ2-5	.	TGTGCCAGCACCGGACTAGCGGGGGAGACCCAGTACTTC	CASTGLAGETQYF
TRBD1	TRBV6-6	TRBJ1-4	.	TGTGCCACAACCCAACAGGGGTACTCTAATGAAAAACTGTTTTTT	CATTQQGYSNEKLFF
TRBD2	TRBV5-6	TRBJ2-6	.	TGTGCCAGCAGCCCCCCGGGGGGCTCTGGGGCCAACGTCCTGACTTTC	CASSPPGGSGANVLTF
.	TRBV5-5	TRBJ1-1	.	TGTGCCAGCAGCCCCCGACGTGGGGGGGACACTGAAGCTTTCTTT	CASSPRRGGDTEAFF
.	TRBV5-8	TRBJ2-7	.	TGTGCCAGCAGCTACTGGGGGCTCAGCTCCTACGAGCAGTACTTC	CASSYWGLSSYEQYF
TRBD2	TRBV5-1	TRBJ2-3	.	TGCGCCAGCAGCACAGGACTAGCGGGGGCCTTCGGCACAGATACGCAGTATTTT	CASSTGLAGAFGTDTQYF
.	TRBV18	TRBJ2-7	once	TGTGCCAGCTCACCAGGTAGATACGAGCAGTACTTC	CASSPGRYEQYF
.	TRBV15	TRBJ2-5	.	TGTGCCACCAGCAGACCCCCGACAGGGACGGGACTCCAAGAGACCCAGTACTTC	CATSRPPTGTGLQETQYF
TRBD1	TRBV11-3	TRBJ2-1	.	TGTGCCAGCACTCCGGGACAGGGGTCCTGGGAGCAGTTCTTC	CASTPGQGSWEQFF
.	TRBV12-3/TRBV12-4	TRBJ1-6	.	TGTGCCAGCAGTTTTGGCACCCCTCTCCACTTT	CASSFGTPLHF
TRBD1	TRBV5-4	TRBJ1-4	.	TGTGCCAGCAGCTCCAGGAAGGACAGGGGGATGGGAAAACTGTTTTTT	CASSSRKDRGMGKLFF
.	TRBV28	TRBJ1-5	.	TGTGCCAGCAGTTTATGGGTGGCAGACAATCAGCCCCAGCATTTT	CASSLWVADNQPQHF
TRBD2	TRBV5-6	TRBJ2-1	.	TGTGCCAGCAGCTTGGCCCTAGCGGGGCTCTACAATGAGCAGTTCTTC	CASSLALAGLYNEQFF
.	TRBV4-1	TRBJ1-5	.	TGCGCCAGCAGCCAAGGAGGGGGTAGGGAGGGTAGCAATCAGCCCCAGCATTTT	CASSQGGGREGSNQPQHF
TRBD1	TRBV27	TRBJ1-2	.	TGTGCCAGCAGTAGGACAGGGTCCAACTATGGCTACACCTTC	CASSRTGSNYGYTF
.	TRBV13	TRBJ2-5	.	TGTGCCAGCAGCCCCGAGAGGGGAGGGGGGCAAGAGACCCAGTACTTC	CASSPERGGGQETQYF
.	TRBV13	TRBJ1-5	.	TGTGCCAGCAGCTTAGGGGGGCTGGGCGGGGATAATCAGCCCCAGCATTTT	CASSLGGLGGDNQPQHF
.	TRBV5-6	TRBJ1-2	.	TGTGCCAGCAGCTTCGGAGGTAGGCAGGGCTACACCTTC	CASSFGGRQGYTF
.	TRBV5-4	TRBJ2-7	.	TGTGCCAGCAGCTTAGACAGCATTTCCTCCTACGAGCAGTACTTC	CASSLDSISSYEQYF
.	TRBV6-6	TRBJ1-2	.	TGTGCCAGCGAGGGACACACCTATGGCTACACCTTC	CASEGHTYGYTF
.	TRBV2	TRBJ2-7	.	TGTGCCAGCAGTGATGCAGGGACCTACGAGCAGTACTTC	CASSDAGTYEQYF
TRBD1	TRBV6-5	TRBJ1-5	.	TGTGCCAGCAGCATGGACAGGGATCAGCCCCAGCATTTT	CASSMDRDQPQHF
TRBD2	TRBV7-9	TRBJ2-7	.	TGTGCCAGCAGCGGACTAGCAGCCTACGAGCAGTACTTC	CASSGLAAYEQYF
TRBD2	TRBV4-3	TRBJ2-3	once	TGCGCCAGCAGCCAAAGACTAGCGGGACAGACAGATACGCAGTATTTT	CASSQRLAGQTDTQYF
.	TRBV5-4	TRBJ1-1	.	TGTGCCAGCAGCTTGGCTCCAGAGATTGACCGCCAAACGGGGACTGAAGCTTTCTTT	CASSLAPEIDRQTGTEAFF
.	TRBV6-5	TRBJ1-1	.	TGTGCCAGCGGAAACAGGGAGGGGAACACTGAAGCTTTCTTT	CASGNREGNTEAFF
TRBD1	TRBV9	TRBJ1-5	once	TGTGCCAGCAGCCCGGGCGGGACAGAGAATCAGCCCCAGCATTTT	CASSPGGTENQPQHF
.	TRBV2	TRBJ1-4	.	TGTGCCAGCAGTGAACAGGGCGCAACTAATGAAAAACTGTTTTTT	CASSEQGATNEKLFF
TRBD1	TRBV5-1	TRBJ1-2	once	TGCGCCAGCAGTCCCGGGGCAGGGGGCAGAAGAGGCTACACCTTC	CASSPGAGGRRGYTF
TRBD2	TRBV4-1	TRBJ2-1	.	TGCGCCAGCAGCCAAAGCGGGGGCCCTAATGAGCAGTTCTTC	CASSQSGGPNEQFF
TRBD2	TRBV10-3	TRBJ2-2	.	TGTGCCATCAGGGGAGCGGGAGGGGTGGACACCGGGGAGCTGTTTTTT	CAIRGAGGVDTGELFF
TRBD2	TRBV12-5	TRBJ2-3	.	TGTGCTAGTGGTCCAGGGACTAGCGGGGGGGGAGTGGATACGCAGTATTTT	CASGPGTSGGGVDTQYF
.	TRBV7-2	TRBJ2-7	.	TGTGCCAGCAGCTTAGGGCGGCCCTACGAGCAGTACTTC	CASSLGRPYEQYF
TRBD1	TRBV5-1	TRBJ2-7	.	TGCGCCAGCAGCTTGGTTGGGACAGGCTACGAGCAGTACTTC	CASSLVGTGYEQYF
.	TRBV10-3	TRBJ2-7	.	TGTGCCATCAGTGGATCTCGCGGGATTTCCTACGAGCAGTACTTC	CAISGSRGISYEQYF
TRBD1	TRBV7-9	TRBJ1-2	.	TGTGCCAGCAGCCTCAGCTCGACAGGGTCGAGACATGGCTACACCTTC	CASSLSSTGSRHGYTF